A single sample gave rise to the 2 T cell receptor beta chains below, sequenced in a study of T cells expressing NK-cell markers. TCRdb re-called the 5' RACE reads and catalogs CDR3 proteins one per entry, DNA excluded. The ten most abundant clones cover around 5% of a sample with 300,000 to 450,000 distinct CDR3 sequences. The sample was blood T cells: a sorted CD56 or NKG2C T cell subset, CD4+ or CD8+ T cells, or bulk PBMC T cells (not recorded which). These receptors all stem from a man aged 18-69 years in good health.

CDR3 protein: CAISDPGAKNIQYF. This chain connects TRBV10-3 to TRBJ2-4; TCRdb designates TRBD1, a call that cannot be tested without DNA. The CDR3 spans 14 residues. CDR1 and CDR2 (germline): ENHRY, SYGVKD.

Here the CDR3 reads CASSPNPQVLHGYTF. This chain connects TRBV18 to TRBJ1-2; TCRdb designates TRBD1, a call that cannot be tested without DNA. The CDR3 runs 15 residues. The germline V gene has CDR1 KGHSH and CDR2 LQKENI.